The T cell receptor beta chain under discussion was sequenced for a study of CD8 T cells in ankylosing spondylitis (dated by TCRdb to about 2017). Background on the whole study: T cell receptor beta repertoires were profiled in healthy donors and ankylosing spondylitis patients so that disease-linked TCR variants could be found. The full study cohort comprised about 23 ankylosing spondylitis patients and 85 to 120 healthy donors. Peripheral blood was sampled, and synovial fluid was additionally collected from ankylosing spondylitis patients. What the study reported, not specific to this receptor: Blood from ankylosing spondylitis patients appeared to be characterized by a TCR beta motif composed of about eight highly homologous amino acid variants. Some motif variants had previously been reported in the synovial fluid and blood of reactive arthritis patients, which suggests shared mechanisms of disease initiation. The disease-linked clones were reported to be significantly enriched in matched synovial fluid samples from ankylosing spondylitis patients. In peripheral blood, the disease-linked clones were found at relatively low frequencies and had a CD8+ phenotype.

Worth noting for this clonotype: Its target antigen remains unknown. There are no base qualities to consult, and no much larger clone falls within one base.

Reading the germline V gene gives CDR1 SGHRS and CDR2 YFSETQ. The germline ends are 12 bases apart after V is trimmed by 2 bases and J by 2 bases. The CDR3 starts with the cysteine, ends with the phenylalanine, and has 15 residues. Only CDR3 DNA remains: 45 bases, in frame from the first base. TCRdb shows the sequencer as Illumina HiSeq 2500. Quantitative 5'-RACE with molecular barcodes was the method used to prepare the TCR beta libraries. In the paper's pipeline: A new computational method based on a probabilistic model of VDJ rearrangement was used to identify disease-linked TCR variants. TCRdb redid the processing of the public reads, applying fastp at Q25 and MiXCR, and retained in-frame beta chains. Under each unique CDR3 protein, matching rows form one entry showing the most common genes and DNA. The V and J calls were not made by the authors but by TCRdb's processing. The sample has about 100,000 distinct CDR3 sequences on record, under 30% of them singletons. The top ten constitute more than 9% of the sample.

For each ankylosing spondylitis patient, the synovial fluid sample was matched to a blood sample from that same patient. Sequencing used synovial fluid, either unsorted or a sorted T cell fraction (not recorded which). This TCR derives from a male donor with ankylosing spondylitis. The chain employs TRBV5-1 and TRBJ2-3; a weak D assignment points to TRBD2 (6 bases agree). CDR3 sequence: CASSFAAGNTDTQYF. At the DNA level, the sequence is TGCGCCAGCAGCTTCGCAGCGGGCAACACAGATACGCAGTATTTT.